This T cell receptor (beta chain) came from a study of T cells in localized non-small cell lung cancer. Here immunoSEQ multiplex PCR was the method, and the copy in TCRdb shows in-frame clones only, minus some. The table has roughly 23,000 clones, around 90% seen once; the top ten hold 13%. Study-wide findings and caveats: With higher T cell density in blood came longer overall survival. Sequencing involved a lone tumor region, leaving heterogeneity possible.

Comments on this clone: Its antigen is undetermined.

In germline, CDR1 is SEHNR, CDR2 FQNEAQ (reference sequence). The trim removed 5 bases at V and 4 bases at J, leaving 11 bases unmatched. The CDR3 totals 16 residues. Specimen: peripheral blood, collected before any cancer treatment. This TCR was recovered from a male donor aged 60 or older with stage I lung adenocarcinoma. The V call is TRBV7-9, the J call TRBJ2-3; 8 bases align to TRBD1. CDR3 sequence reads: CASSHQGQVFADTQYF. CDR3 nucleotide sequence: TGTGCCAGCAGCCACCAGGGACAGGTCTTCGCAGATACGCAGTATTTT.